This section outlines one T cell receptor beta chain sequence together with its context. The V gene end was trimmed by 6 bases and the J gene end by 5 bases; junction bases not matched to a gene: 4. Germline V lookup: CDR1 MNHEY, CDR2 SMNVEV (reference sequence). This CDR3 spans 13 amino acids. Cyclophosphamide on days +3 and +4 followed busulfan-fludarabine conditioning and a marrow graft. The source of the sample is a study of T cells after posttransplantation cyclophosphamide. The repertoire was sequenced with immunoSEQ multiplex PCR; TCRdb's copy has only in-frame clones and lacks some. The sample has a few thousand clones; around 72% are singletons.

This receptor was taken from a male patient aged 60 to 75 who received an allogeneic stem cell transplant from an unrelated donor, was CMV-positive, and had acute GVHD only. The graft donor may be the source of some T cells. Sequencing was performed on PBMCs, taken 362 days after allogeneic stem cell transplant with posttransplant cyclophosphamide. The rearrangement links TRBV27 to TRBJ2-7; 10 nucleotides line up with TRBD1. Here the CDR3 reads CASSRDRGHEQYF. For the CDR3, the DNA is TGTGCCAGCAGCCGGGACAGGGGCCACGAGCAGTACTTC.